The sequence of this T cell receptor (beta chain) was determined in a study of human T cells and chemical hapten exposure. This CDR3 contains 13 residues. V shed 4 bases and J shed 9 bases, with 13 bases lying between them. Germline V gene sequence: CDR1 LNHDA, CDR2 SQIVND (reference sequence). Time point here: patch test 1, 2 weeks after DPC sensitization. Documented treatment: therapeutic diphenylcyclopropenone sensitization with weekly scalp DPC. This clonotype was counted between two and nine times. TCRdb passed the RACE reads through MiXCR, listing each CDR3 protein once. The table has a few hundred thousand distinct CDR3 sequences, approximately 5% seen once.

Specimen: whole blood, collected in connection with sensitization to the hapten diphenylcyclopropenone (DPC). The sequence derives from a woman aged 45-60 years with alopecia areata. Some clones in this sample may be carry-over from other donors' samples. The rearrangement uses TRBV19 and TRBJ1-5, with D unresolved. CDR3 nucleotide sequence: TGTGCCAGTAGTAATGACGCGGCGATGCCCCAGCATTTT. Protein product: CASSNDAAMPQHF.